These 21 T cell receptor beta chains came from one sample sequenced in a study of Ad26.COV2.S vaccination and SARS-CoV-2 variants. Some clones are missing from TCRdb's copy, which holds only in-frame ones; the method was immunoSEQ multiplex PCR. The data contain approximately 410,000 clones, around 92% of them seen just once; the ten biggest clones take up approximately 1.6%. Specified treatment: roughly 20 received Ad26.COV2.S at low or high dose, single or two shots; 5 received placebo; per-sample allocation not given. Sampling was done on day 63 after the first vaccine or placebo injection. Sequences were derived from peripheral blood, sampled in a trial of Ad26.COV2.S vaccine versus placebo. The receptor set was obtained from a person aged 18-60 years who received the Ad26.COV2.S COVID-19 vaccine or a placebo.

The chain uses TRBV6-2 or TRBV6-3 and TRBJ1-6; 8 bases are shared with TRBD1. V lost 4 bases to trimming and J lost 6 bases; unmatched junction nucleotides: 8. The germline V gene has CDR1 MNHEY and CDR2 SVGEGT. This CDR3 region has 16 residues. CDR3 protein: CASSSTPGQVNSPLHF. CDR3 DNA: TGTGCCAGCAGTTCAACACCGGGACAGGTTAATTCACCCCTCCACTTT.

V is TRBV5-1 and J is TRBJ1-1; TRBD1 matches at 9 bases. Germline loops: CDR1 SGHRS, CDR2 YFSETQ. The CDR3 is 13 amino acids. Trimming took 0 bases from V and 7 from J; bases not matched to a gene: 1. DNA for the CDR3: TGCGCCAGCAGCTTGGGACAGGGGGTTGAAGCTTTCTTT. Amino acids: CASSLGQGVEAFF.

This clone was recorded only once. The genes are TRBV2 and TRBJ1-6; D may be TRBD1 (6 bases). V was shortened by 1 base and J by 2 bases, with 9 bases between the two germline ends. Germline V CDR1 and CDR2: SNHLY, FYNNEI. The CDR3 runs 16 residues. CDR3 coding DNA: TGTGCCAGCAGTGAAGACAGGGTACCCTATAATTCACCCCTCCACTTT. The encoded protein is CASSEDRVPYNSPLHF.

This clone was detected only a few times. V is TRBV4-1 and J is TRBJ1-2; 10 bases are a match to TRBD1. Unmatched junction bases numbered 13, after V lost 3 bases and J lost 12 bases. The CDR3 spans 15 residues. Germline-derived CDR1 and CDR2 are MGHRA and YSYEKL. The CDR3 DNA reads TGCGCCAGCAGCCAGCTCCCCGGGACAGGGGCAAGGAACACCTTC. It yields the protein CASSQLPGTGARNTF.

The chain couples TRBV7-2 to TRBJ2-7; 9 bases are shared with TRBD1. From germline, CDR1 is SGHTA and CDR2 FQGNSA. CDR3 length equals 16 residues. The junction had 10 bases not matched to a gene; V was cut back by 3 bases and J by 4 bases. CDR3 sequence: CASSFSLGQGGYEQYF. CDR3 nucleotide sequence: TGTGCCAGCAGCTTTTCCCTGGGACAGGGTGGTTACGAGCAGTACTTC.

This chain uses TRBV5-1 with TRBJ2-6; D unclear. The CDR3 loop spans 15 amino acids. Germline V gene lookup returns CDR1 SGHRS and CDR2 YFSETQ. V was trimmed by 4 bases and J by 0 bases, leaving 8 bases between them. DNA of the CDR3: TGCGCCAGCAGCGAAGGCTACTCTGGGGCCAACGTCCTGACTTTC. This codes for CASSEGYSGANVLTF.

The chain carries TRBV29-1 and TRBJ1-1, with TRBD1 identical over 9 bases. The V gene end was trimmed by 5 bases and the J gene end by 5 bases; junction bases not matched to a gene: 15. Germline CDR1 reads SQVTM; CDR2 reads ANQGSEA. This CDR3 has 16 amino acids. CDR3 sequence: CSVRPPNRGLGTEAFF. CDR3 coding DNA: TGCAGCGTTCGTCCCCCTAACAGGGGGCTGGGAACTGAAGCTTTCTTT.

The count of this clone is one. This chain joins TRBV6-5 and TRBJ1-3, with D perhaps TRBD1 (6 bases). Germline CDR1 MNHEY, CDR2 SVGAGI. The V end lost 5 bases, the J end lost 0 bases, and 11 bases lay between the germline ends. CDR3 size: 15 residues. This CDR3 is CASSRVRGSGNTIYF. DNA of the CDR3: TGTGCCAGCAGTAGGGTCAGGGGCTCTGGAAACACCATATATTTT.

The count of this clone is one. This sequence joins TRBV28 and TRBJ2-5; D not resolved. The germline V and J ends were trimmed by 5 bases and 6 bases, with 13 bases remaining between them. Germline-derived CDR1 and CDR2 are MDHEN and SYDVKM. The length of the CDR3 is 13 residues. The chain's CDR3 is CASSSKFSKTQYF. The CDR3 DNA reads as TGTGCCAGCAGTAGCAAGTTTTCGAAGACCCAGTACTTC.

J is TRBJ2-2 and V is TRBV19, with TRBD2 matching 7 bases. The length of the CDR3 is 15 residues. CDR1 LNHDA and CDR2 SQIVND come from the germline V gene (reference sequence). V trimming: 2 bases; J trimming: 6 bases; junction bases outside the gene matches: 6. The CDR3 spells CASSIFSSGAGELFF. CDR3 sequence (DNA): TGTGCCAGTAGTATATTTTCCAGCGGGGCCGGGGAGCTGTTTTTT.

The table lists this clone with a count of one. The V and J genes are TRBV19 and TRBJ1-5, with TRBD1 matching 7 bases. V shed 7 bases, J shed 0 bases, and the junction held 6 bases outside the gene matches. The germline V gene encodes CDR1 LNHDA and CDR2 SQIVND (reference sequence). The CDR3 consists of 15 residues. The CDR3 coding sequence is TGTGCCAGTACCGCGGGACAGAATAGCAATCAGCCCCAGCATTTT. It translates to CASTAGQNSNQPQHF.

This chain uses TRBV6-2 or TRBV6-3 with TRBJ1-1; D ambiguous. With 0 bases removed from V and 0 bases from J, the gap between germline ends came to 8 bases. The CDR3 spans 15 residues. Looked up from germline, CDR1 is MNHEY and CDR2 is SVGEGT. The CDR3 DNA sequence: TGTGCCAGCAGTTACTCTTGGGTCATGAACACTGAAGCTTTCTTT. Protein: CASSYSWVMNTEAFF.

This rearrangement joins TRBV18 to TRBJ2-3; possibly TRBD2 for D (5 bases). V shed 4 bases and J shed 6 bases, with 14 bases lying between them. CDR3 length: 14 amino acids. CDR1 KGHSH and CDR2 LQKENI come from the germline V gene. The CDR3 DNA reads as TGTGCCAGCTCACGCCTAACTAGTTCCGATACGCAGTATTTT. It codes for CASSRLTSSDTQYF.

The J gene is TRBJ2-3, the V gene TRBV20-1, with D unresolved. Germline V lookup: CDR1 DFQATT, CDR2 SNEGSKA (reference sequence). This CDR3 comprises 11 residues. Trimming cost V 6 bases and J 2 bases, with 6 bases left between them. In nucleotides, the CDR3 is TGCAGTGCACGGCCCACAGATACGCAGTATTTT. The encoded protein is CSARPTDTQYF.

This sequence joins TRBV6-2 or TRBV6-3 and TRBJ2-2; D unresolved. CDR1 is MNHEY and CDR2 is SVGEGT in the germline V gene. V lost 7 bases, J lost 4 bases, and 16 bases lay in between. The length of the CDR3 is 15 residues. The CDR3 sequence is CASTPGGSATGELFF. The CDR3 DNA reads as TGTGCCAGCACCCCCGGTGGGTCCGCCACCGGGGAGCTGTTTTTT.

This chain links TRBV5-1 with TRBJ2-5; TRBD1 matches at 8 bases. The length of the CDR3 is 15 residues. V was clipped by 4 bases and J by 4 bases; unmatched bases: 9. Germline loops: CDR1 SGHRS, CDR2 YFSETQ. CDR3 protein: CASSPGTGVLETQYF. CDR3 DNA sequence: TGCGCCAGCAGCCCAGGGACAGGAGTATTAGAGACCCAGTACTTC.

This clone was detected once. V and J are TRBV30 and TRBJ2-3; TRBD1 matches at 9 bases. V lost 3 bases, J lost 3 bases, and 4 bases stayed unmatched. This CDR3 has 14 amino acids. The germline gives CDR1 GTSNPN, CDR2 SVGIG (reference sequence). CDR3: CAWRVGQGTDTQYF. The CDR3 DNA sequence: TGTGCCTGGAGGGTGGGACAGGGAACAGATACGCAGTATTTT.

The chain has TRBV4-2 and TRBJ2-5; TRBD1 or TRBD2 may be the D gene (5 bases each). V lost 3 bases, J lost 5 bases, and 10 bases lay in between. Germline CDR1 and CDR2: LGHNA and YNFKEQ. The length of the CDR3 is 13 residues. CDR3 nucleotide sequence: TGTGCCAGCAGCCAGAGGGGCGCGGAGACCCAGTACTTC. Its protein product is CASSQRGAETQYF.

The chain recombines TRBV19 with TRBJ1-5, with 9 bases matching TRBD1. CDR3 length equals 17 residues. Per the germline V gene, CDR1 is LNHDA and CDR2 is SQIVND (reference sequence). V was clipped by 7 bases and J by 0 bases; unmatched bases: 10. The CDR3 nucleotides read TGTGCCAGTAAGCCCTGGACAGGGGATTATAGCAATCAGCCCCAGCATTTT. Protein product: CASKPWTGDYSNQPQHF.

This chain connects TRBV2 to TRBJ2-5; 9 bases are a match to TRBD1. J was trimmed by 4 bases and V by 6 bases; bases with no gene match: 6. The CDR3 covers 14 residues. CDR1 is SNHLY and CDR2 is FYNNEI in the germline V gene. CDR3 loop: CASRPGTGSETQYF. The CDR3 DNA reads as TGTGCCAGCAGACCTGGGACAGGGTCAGAGACCCAGTACTTC.

The chain has TRBV6-5 and TRBJ1-4; D remains ambiguous. The CDR3 consists of 15 residues. V was pared by 0 bases and J by 5 bases, with 10 bases between. Germline V lookup: CDR1 MNHEY, CDR2 SVGAGI. Here the CDR3 reads CASSYSRGQNEKLFF. In nucleotides, the CDR3 is TGTGCCAGCAGTTACTCGAGAGGGCAAAATGAAAAACTGTTTTTT.